These 30 T cell receptor beta chains were all obtained from the same sample, sequenced in a study of control samples from healthy donors and cancer patients. The table came from immunoSEQ multiplex PCR; TCRdb's copy has only in-frame clones and leaves some out. The table records over 200,000 clones, about 80% of them present only once. The specimen sequenced was PBMCs. These receptors came from a woman aged 55-69 years with lung cancer.

This chain joins TRBV29-1 and TRBJ1-1, with a weak D call TRBD1 (6 bases). This CDR3 contains 14 residues. The V end was cut by 6 bases, the J end by 3 bases, with 17 bases between. Germline V gene data show CDR1 as SQVTM and CDR2 as ANQGSEA. The CDR3 region is CSVGGGQGYTEAFF. The CDR3 nucleotides are TGCAGCGTGGGAGGGGGGCAAGGGTACACTGAAGCTTTCTTT.

The chain employs TRBV29-1 and TRBJ1-1; tentative D call: TRBD1 (5 bases). CDR1 and CDR2 (germline): SQVTM, ANQGSEA. The germline V and J ends were trimmed by 4 bases and 1 base, with 7 bases remaining between them. There are 12 residues in the CDR3. This chain's CDR3 is CSVVRENTEAFF. CDR3 nucleotide sequence: TGCAGCGTTGTCAGGGAGAACACTGAAGCTTTCTTT.

The sample holds a few counts of this clone. V and J are TRBV19 and TRBJ1-2, with 7 bases that match TRBD1. CDR3 length equals 12 residues. Germline CDR1 LNHDA, CDR2 SQIVND (reference sequence). J was trimmed by 8 bases and V by 7 bases; bases with no gene match: 7. In DNA form, the CDR3 reads TGTGCCAGTACGGGACAGTCACTGGGCTACACCTTC. The encoded protein is CASTGQSLGYTF.

This clone showed up just a few times. Other DNA sequences of this sample code for an identical CDR3. The rearrangement uses TRBV24-1 and TRBJ2-5, with D maybe TRBD2 (6 bases). This CDR3 comprises 16 residues. CDR1 and CDR2 (germline): KGHDR, SFDVKD. V lost 0 bases, J lost 2 bases, and 12 bases lay in between. CDR3 DNA sequence: TGTGCCACCAGTGATTTGCCAGCGGGCCAGCAAGAGACCCAGTACTTC. This gives the protein CATSDLPAGQQETQYF.

V gene TRBV4-2 combines with J gene TRBJ2-1; no definite D call. The CDR3 totals 16 residues. Trimming cost V 4 bases and J 8 bases, with 21 bases left between them. Per germline, CDR1 LGHNA and CDR2 YNFKEQ. The CDR3 protein is CASSLSGTGGSDEQFF. CDR3 nucleotides: TGTGCCAGCAGCCTTTCCGGAACGGGCGGTTCAGATGAGCAGTTCTTC.

CDR3 in DNA: TGTGCCAGCAGTGCTATAGCGGGAAGGGGCGAGCAGTACTTC. Translating it yields CASSAIAGRGEQYF. The V and J genes are TRBV2 and TRBJ2-7; TRBD2 matches 8 bases. The V gene's germline CDR1 is SNHLY and CDR2 FYNNEI. This CDR3 region has 14 residues. V dropped 4 bases and J dropped 6; count of bases not matched to a gene: 8.

The chain has TRBV25-1 and TRBJ2-2; unclear D gene. The CDR3 loop spans 13 amino acids. Trimming left V 5 bases short and J 2 bases short, with 6 bases between. Looked up from germline, CDR1 is MGHDK and CDR2 is SYGVNS. The CDR3: CASSRPNTGELFF. CDR3 bases: TGTGCCAGCAGTAGACCAAACACCGGGGAGCTGTTTTTT.

The chain has TRBV5-1 and TRBJ1-4; no firm D call. Per the germline V gene, CDR1 is SGHRS and CDR2 is YFSETQ. V was shortened by 0 bases and J by 8 bases, with 11 bases between the two germline ends. The CDR3 consists of 14 residues. In DNA, the CDR3 is TGCGCCAGCAGCTTGGTTGGCTTGCCCGAAAAACTGTTTTTT. Its translation is CASSLVGLPEKLFF.

The rearrangement links TRBV4-2 to TRBJ1-6; the D gene is possibly TRBD1 (6 bases). Germline CDR1 LGHNA, CDR2 YNFKEQ. This CDR3 has 15 amino acids. V was clipped by 0 bases and J by 7 bases, with 10 bases between them. This chain's CDR3 is CASSQEDRRNSPLHF. The CDR3 nucleotides are TGTGCCAGCAGCCAAGAAGACAGGAGGAATTCACCCCTCCACTTT.

This clone turned up a few times. V and J are TRBV29-1 and TRBJ1-3, with TRBD1 matching over 7 bases. V shed 7 bases, J shed 0 bases, and the junction held 6 bases outside the gene matches. CDR3 size: 14 residues. Looked up from germline, CDR1 is SQVTM and CDR2 is ANQGSEA. The CDR3, as DNA: TGCAGCGCCAGGACAGGAAGCTCTGGAAACACCATATATTTT. Its translation: CSARTGSSGNTIYF.

V usage is TRBV5-5 and J usage is TRBJ2-1; D remains ambiguous. V was shortened by 4 bases and J by 10 bases, with 12 bases between the two germline ends. Per the germline V gene, CDR1 is SGHKS and CDR2 is YYEKEE (reference sequence). This CDR3 contains 12 residues. CDR3 in DNA: TGTGCCAGCAGCCTCAACTTTTGGGAGCAGTTCTTC. The encoded protein is CASSLNFWEQFF.

The rearrangement links TRBV6-5 to TRBJ1-1; 7 bases match TRBD1. The CDR3 is 14 residues long. V shed 2 bases and J 5 bases; nucleotides not matched to a gene: 5. Germline CDR1 MNHEY, CDR2 SVGAGI. The CDR3 sequence: CASSYKQGITEAFF. The CDR3 nucleotides read TGTGCCAGCAGTTACAAACAGGGGATAACTGAAGCTTTCTTT.

This clone has just a few counts. The V call is TRBV18, the J call TRBJ2-1, with TRBD2 matching over 9 bases. The CDR3 spans 16 residues. With V trimmed by 0 bases and J by 0 bases, 0 bases remained unmatched. Germline values: CDR1 KGHSH, CDR2 LQKENI. In DNA, the CDR3 is TGTGCCAGCTCACCACCACTAGCGGGCTCCTACAATGAGCAGTTCTTC. Its translation: CASSPPLAGSYNEQFF.

This clone has just one count. The genes are TRBV2 and TRBJ2-1, with D perhaps TRBD2 (6 bases). CDR3 length: 16 residues. Germline V gene lookup returns CDR1 SNHLY and CDR2 FYNNEI. Deletions cut 1 base from V and 1 base from J, with 11 bases between. CDR3 DNA sequence: TGTGCCAGCAGTGAAGGTGGACTAAGGTCCTACAATGAGCAGTTCTTC. Its translation is CASSEGGLRSYNEQFF.

This clone is categorized as medium-sized (0.01 to 0.1%). The same CDR3 also results from other DNA sequences found in this sample. The CDR3 bases are TGTGCCAGCAGTTTAAGTCCAGGGACTAACTATGGCTACACCTTC. Translation: CASSLSPGTNYGYTF. The J gene is TRBJ1-2, the V gene TRBV27; tentatively, D is TRBD1 (5 bases). Trimming cost V 2 bases and J 0 bases, with 10 bases left between them. The V gene's germline CDR1 is MNHEY and CDR2 SMNVEV (reference sequence). CDR3 length: 15 amino acids.

The chain uses TRBV5-1 and TRBJ2-7, with D possibly being TRBD2 (7 bases). Trimming cost V 1 base and J 5 bases, with 16 bases left between them. This CDR3 has 15 residues. The V gene's germline CDR1 is SGHRS and CDR2 YFSETQ. CDR3 amino acids: CASSLLGGAQDEQYF. The CDR3 DNA reads as TGCGCCAGCAGCTTGTTGGGGGGGGCGCAGGACGAGCAGTACTTC.

V and J are TRBV13 and TRBJ2-7; 7 nucleotides align to TRBD2. Losses at the gene ends were 6 bases for V and 5 bases for J; bases not matched to a gene: 13. CDR1 is PRHDT and CDR2 is FYEKMQ in the germline V gene (reference sequence). This CDR3 has 15 residues. For the CDR3, the DNA is TGTGCCAGCAGGTTAAGCGGGACCTCGTTACACGAGCAGTACTTC. This translates into CASRLSGTSLHEQYF.

The CDR3 spells CASSTDPDQPQHF. The CDR3 DNA sequence: TGTGCCAGCAGCACCGACCCGGATCAGCCCCAGCATTTT. The J gene is TRBJ1-5, the V gene TRBV9; D ambiguous. Germline assignment: CDR1 SGDLS and CDR2 YYNGEE. The CDR3 is 13 amino acids. V lost 4 bases and J lost 5, with 10 bases in between.

The rearrangement links TRBV11-2 to TRBJ2-5; 7 bases fit TRBD2. After removal of 8 bases from V and 3 bases from J, the junction contained 6 bases not matched to a gene. The germline V gene has CDR1 SGHAT and CDR2 FQNNGV. This CDR3 spans 13 amino acids. CDR3 protein: CASGRAFKETQYF. CDR3 sequence (DNA): TGTGCCAGCGGGAGGGCCTTTAAAGAGACCCAGTACTTC.

The chain employs TRBV2 and TRBJ1-1, with D maybe TRBD1 (6 bases). The CDR3 contains 13 residues. Trimming removed 4 bases at V and 9 bases at J, with 15 bases between. Per the germline V gene, CDR1 is SNHLY and CDR2 is FYNNEI. For the CDR3, the DNA is TGTGCCAGCAGTGTGGGACACGGGCAAAAAGCTTTCTTT. This translates into CASSVGHGQKAFF.

This clone appeared a single time. The V call is TRBV6-2 or TRBV6-3, the J call TRBJ2-2; 8 bases match TRBD2. Germline values: CDR1 MNHEY, CDR2 SVGEGT. V lost 4 bases and J lost 6; bases outside the gene matches: 13. This CDR3 has 17 amino acids. In nucleotides, the CDR3 is TGTGCCAGCAGTTCCTTAGTCGGGAGGGCCGTGGCCGGGGAGCTGTTTTTT. It specifies CASSSLVGRAVAGELFF.

The rearrangement uses TRBV19 and TRBJ1-1; 7 bases are a match to TRBD1. The CDR3 runs 14 residues. Germline V gene data show CDR1 as LNHDA and CDR2 as SQIVND (reference sequence). The ends lost 9 bases at V and 1 base at J; junction bases unmatched: 8. Here the CDR3 DNA reads TGTGCCAGCCTCCCGGGACAGCAGAACACTGAAGCTTTCTTT. Protein: CASLPGQQNTEAFF. Full variable domain (outside the CDR3, taken from reference TRBV19 and TRBJ1-1): DGGITQSPKYLFRKEGQNVTLSCEQNLNHDAMYWYRQDPGQGLRLIYYSQIVNDFQKGDIAEGYSVSREKKESFPLTVTSAQKNPTAFYLCASLPGQQNTEAFFGQGTRLTVV.

This rearrangement joins TRBV27 to TRBJ2-7; D unresolved. Trimming left V 2 bases short and J 3 bases short, with 14 bases between. The CDR3 has 15 amino acids. Germline V gene sequence: CDR1 MNHEY, CDR2 SMNVEV (reference sequence). CDR3 sequence (DNA): TGTGCCAGCAGTTTAGGCCAGGTGGGAATCTACGAGCAGTACTTC. Its protein product is CASSLGQVGIYEQYF.

This chain connects TRBV27 to TRBJ2-1; D remains ambiguous. The CDR3 runs to 11 residues. Germline V lookup: CDR1 MNHEY, CDR2 SMNVEV (reference sequence). Trimming pared 5 bases from V and 7 bases from J, leaving 6 bases between. CDR3: CASSPPNEQFF. The CDR3 DNA reads TGTGCCAGCAGTCCGCCGAATGAGCAGTTCTTC.

This chain joins TRBV19 and TRBJ1-1; TRBD1 aligns across 8 bases. The CDR3 is 11 residues long. The germline V gene encodes CDR1 LNHDA and CDR2 SQIVND (reference sequence). J gave up 11 bases and V 7 bases, and 6 bases lay outside the gene matches. CDR3 sequence: CASTQGARAFF. The DNA for the CDR3 is TGTGCCAGTACGCAGGGGGCGCGGGCTTTCTTT. The full variable domain, rest sourced from reference TRBV19 and TRBJ1-1, is DGGITQSPKYLFRKEGQNVTLSCEQNLNHDAMYWYRQDPGQGLRLIYYSQIVNDFQKGDIAEGYSVSREKKESFPLTVTSAQKNPTAFYLCASTQGARAFFGQGTRLTVV.

This chain connects TRBV5-1 to TRBJ1-1, with D uncertain. V was pared by 7 bases and J by 5 bases, with 12 bases between. The CDR3 totals 12 residues. Germline CDR1 reads SGHRS; CDR2 reads YFSETQ. CDR3 amino acids: CASSPGRTEAFF. The CDR3 DNA is TGCGCCAGCTCGCCGGGGAGGACTGAAGCTTTCTTT.

The chain combines TRBV6-5 with TRBJ2-7; TRBD1 is a possible D gene (6 bases). Germline V gives CDR1 MNHEY, CDR2 SVGAGI. The CDR3 is made up of 15 amino acids. V was trimmed by 2 bases and J by 2 bases, leaving 13 bases between them. The CDR3: CASSYGQTGPYEQYF. The CDR3 nucleotides read TGTGCCAGCAGTTACGGACAGACCGGGCCCTACGAGCAGTACTTC.

The V call is TRBV7-9, the J call TRBJ1-3; the D is unclear. The CDR3 consists of 15 residues. V shed 2 bases and J shed 4 bases, with 12 bases lying between them. Germline V gives CDR1 SEHNR, CDR2 FQNEAQ (reference sequence). In nucleotides, the CDR3 is TGTGCCAGCAGCTTACTCCCGCAGCAAGGAAACACCATATATTTT. This gives the protein CASSLLPQQGNTIYF.

This clone has only one observation. This chain connects TRBV6-6 to TRBJ1-1, with TRBD1 as a possible D gene (6 bases). From germline, CDR1 is MNHNY and CDR2 SVGAGI (reference sequence). This CDR3 is 11 amino acids long. Trimming cost V 6 bases and J 8 bases, with 10 bases left between them. The CDR3 loop is CASRFGQEAFF. The CDR3 nucleotides are TGTGCCAGCAGATTCGGACAGGAAGCTTTCTTT.

The chain carries TRBV4-2 and TRBJ2-1; 8 bases align to TRBD2. CDR1 is LGHNA and CDR2 is YNFKEQ in the germline V gene. CDR3 length equals 18 residues. V lost 0 bases to trimming and J lost 2 bases; unmatched junction nucleotides: 9. CDR3 in amino acids: CASSQEISRGETYNEQFF. The CDR3 nucleotides are TGTGCCAGCAGCCAAGAGATCTCGCGGGGGGAGACCTACAATGAGCAGTTCTTC.